The 10 T cell receptor beta chains in this list originate from one sample, sequenced in a study of blood T cells in healthy people across ages. Then a second PCR, running about 7 to 11 cycles, was carried out with a sample-barcoded 5' primer and a J-beta primer mix. TCRdb reprocessed the 5' RACE reads with MiXCR, giving one entry per CDR3 protein. Of just over 1 million distinct CDR3 sequences listed, under 55% are singletons. The sample comprised blood. These receptors all stem from a woman aged 60-70 years in good health.

This chain joins TRBV11-2 and TRBJ2-3; TRBD1 matches at 9 bases. The germline CDR1 and CDR2 sequences are SGHAT and FQNNGV. V gave up 4 bases and J gave up 2 bases; unmatched junction bases: 16. This CDR3 contains 19 residues. The CDR3 loop reads CASSSGLVRDRAFTDTQYF. CDR3 bases: TGTGCCAGCAGCTCGGGTTTGGTTCGGGACAGGGCCTTCACAGATACGCAGTATTTT.

Comment on this clonotype: The junction differs from germline at one of its ends, possibly a read error. This sequence joins TRBV7-9 and TRBJ2-1; the D is unclear. The CDR3 is made up of 13 amino acids. Germline CDR1 reads SEHNR; CDR2 reads FQNEAQ (reference sequence). The CDR3 bases are TGTGCCAGCAGCACAGCCCTTTACAATGAGCGGTTCTTC. Its translation is CASSTALYNERFF.

The chain is built from TRBV27 and TRBJ1-6; TRBD1 might be the D (5 bases). Per germline, CDR1 MNHEY and CDR2 SMNVEV (reference sequence). Trimming removed 6 bases at V and 8 bases at J, with 17 bases between. The CDR3 has 15 residues. CDR3 coding DNA: TGTGCCAGCAGCAGGAAGGGACCTGTCGATTCACCCCTCCACTTT. Encoded protein: CASSRKGPVDSPLHF.

CDR3: CSGQGGGISEAFF. The CDR3 nucleotides are TGCAGCGGACAGGGCGGGGGGATATCTGAAGCTTTCTTT. The J gene is TRBJ1-1, the V gene TRBV29-1; 7 bases are shared with TRBD1. This CDR3 spans 13 amino acids. Trimming took 7 bases from V and 6 from J; bases not matched to a gene: 11. The germline gives CDR1 SQVTM, CDR2 ANQGSEA.

The chain combines TRBV20-1 with TRBJ2-3; no clear D gene. Germline CDR1 and CDR2: DFQATT and SNEGSKA (reference sequence). Trimming shortened V by 3 bases and J by 1 base, and 5 bases separated the two germline ends. The CDR3 loop spans 12 amino acids. Here the CDR3 DNA reads TGCAGTGCTAGTTGGGGCACAGATACGCAGTATTTT. Its protein product is CSASWGTDTQYF.

The chain combines TRBV28 with TRBJ2-7; TRBD1 might be the D (6 bases). There are 16 residues in the CDR3. Trimming cost V 11 bases and J 4 bases, with 27 bases left between them. Germline-derived CDR1 and CDR2 are MDHEN and SYDVKM. CDR3 nucleotide sequence: TGTGCCTCCACCCCCTACTTCCGACAGGCTTTTTACGAGCAGTACTTC. Residues: CASTPYFRQAFYEQYF. Filled out from reference TRBV28 and TRBJ2-7, the complete variable domain reads DVKVTQSSRYLVKRTGEKVFLECVQDMDHENMFWYRQDPGLGLRLIYFSYDVKMKEKGDIPEGYSVSREKKERFSLILESASTNQTSMYLCASTPYFRQAFYEQYFGPGTRLTVT.

This clonotype was counted only a few times. The rearrangement joins TRBV9 to TRBJ2-3; 11 bases line up with TRBD2. V dropped 4 bases and J dropped 5; count of bases not matched to a gene: 12. This CDR3 region has 17 residues. Germline-derived CDR1 and CDR2 are SGDLS and YYNGEE. CDR3 residues: CASSPNGGTSGRDTQYF. DNA for the CDR3: TGTGCCAGCAGCCCAAATGGAGGGACTAGCGGAAGAGATACGCAGTATTTT.

The chain couples TRBV14 to TRBJ2-1; 7 bases line up with TRBD2. The CDR3 sequence is 15 residues long. Trimming cost V 3 bases and J 12 bases; bases outside gene matches: 14. CDR1 SGHDN and CDR2 FVKESK come from the germline V gene. The CDR3 sequence: CASSHPERLAEGQFF. The CDR3 DNA reads TGTGCCAGCAGCCACCCCGAGCGGCTAGCGGAGGGGCAGTTCTTC.

This clonotype showed up just a few times. The chain combines TRBV28 with TRBJ2-5; D is tentatively TRBD1 or TRBD2 (5 bases each). CDR3 size: 13 residues. Per the germline V gene, CDR1 is MDHEN and CDR2 is SYDVKM. Trimming shortened V by 8 bases and J by 11 bases, and 21 bases separated the two germline ends. The CDR3 region is CASGRQHSLEQYF. For the CDR3, the DNA is TGTGCCAGCGGGAGACAGCACAGTCTAGAGCAGTACTTC.

This sequence joins TRBV12-3 or TRBV12-4 and TRBJ2-5; 12 bases agree with TRBD2. This CDR3 has 15 residues. Unmatched junction bases numbered 3, after V lost 2 bases and J lost 5 bases. The CDR3 sequence: CASSLSSGRGETQYF. As DNA, the CDR3 is TGTGCCAGCAGTTTATCTAGCGGGAGGGGTGAGACCCAGTACTTC.